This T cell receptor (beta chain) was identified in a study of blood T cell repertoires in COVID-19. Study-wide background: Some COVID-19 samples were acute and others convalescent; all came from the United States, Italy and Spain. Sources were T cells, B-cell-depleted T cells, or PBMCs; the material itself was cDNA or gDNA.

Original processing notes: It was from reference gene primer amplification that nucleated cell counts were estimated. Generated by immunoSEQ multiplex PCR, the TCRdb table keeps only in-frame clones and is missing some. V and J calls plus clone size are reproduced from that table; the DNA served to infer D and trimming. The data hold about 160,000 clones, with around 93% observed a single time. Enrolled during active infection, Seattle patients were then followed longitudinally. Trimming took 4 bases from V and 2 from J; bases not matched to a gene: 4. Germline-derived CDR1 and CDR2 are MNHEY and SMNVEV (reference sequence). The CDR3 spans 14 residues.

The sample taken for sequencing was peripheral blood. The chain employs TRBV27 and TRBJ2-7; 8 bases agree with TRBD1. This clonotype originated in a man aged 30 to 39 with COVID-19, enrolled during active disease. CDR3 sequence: CASSWRQGPYEQYF. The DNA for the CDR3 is TGTGCCAGCAGTTGGAGACAGGGGCCCTACGAGCAGTACTTC.